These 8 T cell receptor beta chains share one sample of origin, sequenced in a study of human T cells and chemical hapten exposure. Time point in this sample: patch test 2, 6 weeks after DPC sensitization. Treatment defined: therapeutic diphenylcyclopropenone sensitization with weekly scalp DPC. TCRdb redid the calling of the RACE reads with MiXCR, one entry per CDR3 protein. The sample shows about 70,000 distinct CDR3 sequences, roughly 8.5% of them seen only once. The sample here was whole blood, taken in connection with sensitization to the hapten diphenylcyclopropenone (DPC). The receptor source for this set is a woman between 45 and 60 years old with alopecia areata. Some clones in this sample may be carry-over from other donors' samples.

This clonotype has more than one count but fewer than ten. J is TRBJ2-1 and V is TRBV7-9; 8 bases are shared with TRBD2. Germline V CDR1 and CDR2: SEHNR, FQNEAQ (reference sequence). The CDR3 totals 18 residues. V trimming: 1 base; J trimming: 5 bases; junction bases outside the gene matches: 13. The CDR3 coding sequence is TGTGCCAGCAGCTTAGGGGGAGGGGCGGGAGGTCGACACAATGAGCAGTTCTTC. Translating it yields CASSLGGGAGGRHNEQFF.

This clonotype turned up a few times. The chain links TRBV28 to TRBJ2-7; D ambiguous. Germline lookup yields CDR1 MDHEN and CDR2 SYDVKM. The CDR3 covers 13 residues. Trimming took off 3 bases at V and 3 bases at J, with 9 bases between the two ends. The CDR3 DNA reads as TGTGCCAGCAGTTTTGGTAACTTCTACGAGCAGTACTTC. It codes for CASSFGNFYEQYF.

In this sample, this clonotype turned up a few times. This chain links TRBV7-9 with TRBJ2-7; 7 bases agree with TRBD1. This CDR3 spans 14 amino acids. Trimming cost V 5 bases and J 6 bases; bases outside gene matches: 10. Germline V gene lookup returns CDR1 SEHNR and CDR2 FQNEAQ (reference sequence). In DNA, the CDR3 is TGTGCCAGCAGCGGGGAGAGGGGGCTTGGCGAGCAGTACTTC. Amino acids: CASSGERGLGEQYF.

CDR3 bases: TGTGCCAGCAGCTTATACCTTAGCGGGAGCACAGATACGCAGTATTTT. Translated, it gives CASSLYLSGSTDTQYF. The chain recombines TRBV11-2 with TRBJ2-3; TRBD2 matches at 7 bases. The CDR3 covers 16 residues. Germline V gene data show CDR1 as SGHAT and CDR2 as FQNNGV. The V segment lost 2 bases and the J segment 0 bases; nucleotides outside the gene matches: 5.

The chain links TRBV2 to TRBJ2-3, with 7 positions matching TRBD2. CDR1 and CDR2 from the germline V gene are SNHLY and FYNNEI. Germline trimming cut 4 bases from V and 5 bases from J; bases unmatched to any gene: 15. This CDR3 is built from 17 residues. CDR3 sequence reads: CASSVFSGLQGKDTQYF. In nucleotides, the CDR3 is TGTGCCAGCAGTGTGTTCTCGGGACTACAAGGAAAAGATACGCAGTATTTT.

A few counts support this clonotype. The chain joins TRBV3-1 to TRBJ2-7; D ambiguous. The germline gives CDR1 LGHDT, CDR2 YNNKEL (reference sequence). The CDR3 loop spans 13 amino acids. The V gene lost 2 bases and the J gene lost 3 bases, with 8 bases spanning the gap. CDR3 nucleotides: TGTGCCAGCAGCCAAAACCCAATCTACGAGCAGTACTTC. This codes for CASSQNPIYEQYF.

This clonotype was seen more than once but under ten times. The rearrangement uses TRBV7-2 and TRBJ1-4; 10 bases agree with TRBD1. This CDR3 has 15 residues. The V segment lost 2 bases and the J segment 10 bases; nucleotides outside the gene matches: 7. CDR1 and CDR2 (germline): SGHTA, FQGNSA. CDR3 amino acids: CASSLRSGQGGKLFF. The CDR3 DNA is TGTGCCAGCAGCTTAAGAAGTGGACAGGGGGGAAAACTGTTTTTT.

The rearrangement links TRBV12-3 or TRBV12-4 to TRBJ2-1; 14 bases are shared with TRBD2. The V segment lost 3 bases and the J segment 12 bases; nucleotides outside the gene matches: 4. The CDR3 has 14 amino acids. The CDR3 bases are TGTGCCAGCAGTTTCCGACTAGCGGGAGGGCGGCAGTTCTTC. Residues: CASSFRLAGGRQFF.